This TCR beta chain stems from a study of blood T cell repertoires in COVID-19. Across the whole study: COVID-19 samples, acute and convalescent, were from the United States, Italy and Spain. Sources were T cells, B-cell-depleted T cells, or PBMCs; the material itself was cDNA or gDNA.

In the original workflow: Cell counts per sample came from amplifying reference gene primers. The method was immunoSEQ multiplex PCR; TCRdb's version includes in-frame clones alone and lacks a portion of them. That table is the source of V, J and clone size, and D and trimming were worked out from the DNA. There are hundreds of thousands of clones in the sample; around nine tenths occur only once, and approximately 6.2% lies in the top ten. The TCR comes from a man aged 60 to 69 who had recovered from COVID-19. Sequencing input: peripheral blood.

In DNA, the CDR3 is TGTGCCAGCAGCTTGGACAGTCAGGGAGATACGCAGTATTTT. Amino acid sequence: CASSLDSQGDTQYF. The genes are TRBV5-4 and TRBJ2-3; a weak D match, TRBD1 (5 bases). V was trimmed by 0 bases and J by 5 bases, leaving 10 bases between them. The CDR3 spans 14 residues. Germline CDR1 SGHNT, CDR2 YYREEE (reference sequence).